This entry is about one TCR beta chain. A second PCR, run for about 6 to 12 cycles, used a sample-barcoded 5' primer plus a J-beta primer mix. Via MiXCR, TCRdb re-called the 5' RACE reads, giving one row per CDR3 protein. The data show hundreds of thousands of distinct CDR3 sequences, 56% seen once. The data originate from a study of blood T cells in healthy people across ages. CDR3 length equals 16 residues. Germline-derived CDR1 and CDR2 are WSHSY and SAAADI. The source is a man between 35 and 55 years old in good health. Sequenced sample: blood. The chain couples TRBV10-2 to TRBJ2-4; TRBD1 might be the D (6 bases). Gene TRBJ2-7 matches the end of the DNA better, so the J call may be wrong. DNA of the CDR3: TGCGCCAGCAGTGAGATGGGCCAGGGGAATTACTACGAGCAGTACTTC. It translates to CASSEMGQGNYYEQYF.